A selection of T cell receptor beta chains follows, all from one sample in a study of immune characterization of retroperitoneal liposarcoma. TCRdb recomputed calls from the PCR reads with MiXCR, one row per CDR3 protein. The sample consists of more than 9,000 distinct CDR3 sequences, under 35% of them appearing once. Sequenced material: tumor tissue. All receptors come from a female donor with retroperitoneal liposarcoma. The CDR3 runs from the conserved cysteine through the conserved F or W. D genes are given only for firm matches. Where a row states a size, it is once, few, many or the class of an expanded clone; other rows omit it.

>14|TRBJ2-1|few|TRBD2|TRBV6-1
CASSFYSGRGEQFF
TGTGCCAGCAGTTTCTATAGCGGGAGAGGGGAGCAGTTCTTC
>15|TRBJ2-5|few|TRBD2|TRBV11-2
CASSLTPAGIETQYF
TGTGCCAGCAGCTTAACCCCAGCGGGAATAGAGACCCAGTACTTC
>15|TRBJ2-3|NA|TRBD2|TRBV6-4
CASSRGREPSDTQYF
TGTGCCAGCAGTCGTGGGCGGGAGCCATCAGATACGCAGTATTTT
>13|TRBJ1-5|many|NA|TRBV6-1
CASSEAGHQPQHF
TGTGCCAGCAGTGAAGCAGGCCATCAGCCCCAGCATTTT
>15|TRBJ1-1|NA|NA|TRBV7-6
CASSLVGDSDTEAFF
TGTGCCAGCAGCTTAGTGGGGGACTCGGATACTGAAGCTTTCTTT
>14|TRBJ2-1|medium-sized|NA|TRBV6-1
CASTGGTVYNEQFF
TGTGCCAGCACAGGGGGGACAGTATACAATGAGCAGTTCTTC
>18|TRBJ2-2|NA|NA|TRBV6-8
CASSYGISRGRGTGELFF
TGTGCCAGCAGTTACGGTATCAGCCGGGGGCGCGGAACCGGGGAGCTGTTTTTT
>15|TRBJ2-5|NA|NA|TRBV27
CASSLSAGSLETQYF
TGTGCCAGCAGTTTATCTGCCGGGAGCTTGGAGACCCAGTACTTC
>14|TRBJ1-4|NA|NA|TRBV6-8
CASTGRGRNEKLFF
TGTGCCAGCACAGGCAGGGGTCGAAATGAAAAACTGTTTTTT
>13|TRBJ2-3|many|NA|TRBV7-7
CASSRGYTDTQYF
TGTGCTAGCAGCCGGGGTTACACAGATACGCAGTATTTT
>14|TRBJ2-1|many|NA|TRBV10-3
CASRAQGALYEQFF
TGTGCCAGCAGAGCACAGGGCGCCCTATACGAGCAGTTCTTC
>16|TRBJ2-1|NA|TRBD1|TRBV10-1
CASRPRTGGTRYEQFF
TGCGCCAGCAGACCCAGGACAGGGGGCACCAGGTACGAGCAGTTCTTC
>11|TRBJ2-1|NA|NA|TRBV10-1
CASSDGREQFF
TGCGCCAGCAGTGACGGCCGGGAGCAGTTCTTC
>18|TRBJ2-7|many|TRBD2|TRBV12-3/TRBV12-4
CASSFLRGRLAGENEQYF
TGTGCCAGCAGTTTTCTCAGGGGGCGACTAGCGGGAGAGAATGAGCAGTACTTC
>13|TRBJ2-2|NA|NA|TRBV27
CASSLGQTGELFF
TGTGCCAGCAGTCTGGGGCAGACCGGGGAGCTGTTTTTT
>15|TRBJ2-1|NA|NA|TRBV6-6
CASSYSARANNEQFF
TGTGCCAGCAGTTACTCGGCTAGAGCGAACAATGAGCAGTTCTTC
>14|TRBJ1-6|few|NA|TRBV7-6
CASSGGQGRSPLHF
TGTGCCAGCAGCGGTGGGCAGGGGAGGTCACCCCTCCACTTT
>15|TRBJ2-1|NA|TRBD2|TRBV6-1
CASSEASGSSYEQFF
TGTGCCAGCAGTGAAGCTAGCGGGAGCTCCTACGAGCAGTTCTTC
>13|TRBJ2-1|NA|NA|TRBV6-1
CASSDPSMGEQFF
TGTGCCAGCAGTGACCCTAGTATGGGTGAGCAGTTCTTC
>16|TRBJ2-1|few|TRBD1|TRBV27
CASRRTGAKSYNEQFF
TGTGCCAGCAGAAGGACAGGGGCTAAGAGCTACAATGAGCAGTTCTTC
>14|TRBJ2-7|many|TRBD1|TRBV6-6
CASSYSGQGNEQYF
TGTGCCAGCAGTTACTCTGGACAGGGGAATGAGCAGTACTTC
>15|TRBJ2-6|NA|NA|TRBV6-1
CASSFQGTGANVLTF
TGTGCCAGCAGTTTCCAGGGGACTGGGGCCAACGTCCTGACTTTC
>14|TRBJ1-1|NA|NA|TRBV6-1
CASLRGGADTEAFF
TGTGCCAGCCTCCGAGGGGGGGCGGACACTGAAGCTTTCTTT
>14|TRBJ2-5|many|NA|TRBV7-8
CASSLAVEQETQYF
TGTGCCAGCAGCTTAGCGGTAGAACAAGAGACCCAGTACTTC
>17|TRBJ2-1|many|TRBD2|TRBV6-1
CASSIGTSGSRAYEQFF
TGTGCCAGCAGTATCGGGACTAGCGGGAGCCGGGCCTACGAGCAGTTCTTC
>16|TRBJ2-5|few|NA|TRBV4-1
CASSQVQWPGQETQYF
TGCGCCAGCAGCCAAGTTCAATGGCCCGGCCAAGAGACCCAGTACTTC
>15|TRBJ1-1|many|NA|TRBV6-1
CASSEVPGRYTEAFF
TGTGCCAGCAGTGAAGTACCGGGACGGTACACTGAAGCTTTCTTT
>15|TRBJ2-7|NA|NA|TRBV6-1
CASSHRAEVSYEQYF
TGTGCCAGCAGCCACAGGGCAGAGGTATCCTACGAGCAGTACTTC